The 21 T cell receptor beta chains below were found in one sample sequenced in a study of T-cell memory formation after mild COVID-19. TCRdb fed the 5' RACE reads into MiXCR, producing one record per CDR3 protein. This sample yields approximately 290,000 distinct CDR3 sequences, of which less than 20% are seen a single time; roughly a fifth belongs to the top ten. Material for sequencing was PBMCs or a T cell subset sorted from them (not recorded which). The source is a man in his late teens or twenties who had mild COVID-19 (a few samples of this study predate the infection). Cell type and time point are not known.

CDR3 DNA: TGTGCCAGCAGCTTAGGACCAGGACAGGCAAACATTCAGTACTTC. Translated, it gives CASSLGPGQANIQYF. This chain joins TRBV7-9 and TRBJ2-4; 7 bases are shared with TRBD1. Germline V gene data show CDR1 as SEHNR and CDR2 as FQNEAQ (reference sequence). V trimming: 1 base; J trimming: 6 bases; junction bases outside the gene matches: 6. The CDR3 consists of 15 residues. The whole variable domain, remainder taken from reference TRBV7-9 and TRBJ2-4, is DTGVSQNPRHKITKRGQNVTFRCDPISEHNRLYWYRQTLGQGPEFLTYFQNEAQLEKSRLLSDRFSAERPKGSFSTLEIQRTEQGDSAMYLCASSLGPGQANIQYFGAGTRLSVL.

This clonotype showed up many times. The chain carries TRBV9 and TRBJ1-2, with D perhaps matching TRBD1 (5 bases). The V end lost 4 bases, the J end lost 8 bases, and 15 bases lay between the germline ends. The CDR3 has 13 residues. CDR1 and CDR2 from the germline V gene are SGDLS and YYNGEE. This CDR3 is CASSSTTRDGYTF. The CDR3, as DNA: TGTGCCAGCAGCAGCACCACAAGGGACGGCTACACCTTC.

The V and J genes are TRBV4-1 and TRBJ1-1; 9 nucleotides match TRBD1. The CDR3 covers 14 residues. V lost 6 bases and J lost 3; bases outside the gene matches: 5. Germline lookup yields CDR1 MGHRA and CDR2 YSYEKL. This chain's CDR3 is CASSRDRVDTEAFF. The DNA of the CDR3 is TGCGCCAGCAGTCGGGACAGGGTGGACACTGAAGCTTTCTTT.

This clonotype has just a few counts. The genes are TRBV10-3 and TRBJ2-2; tentative D call: TRBD1 (6 bases). The germline V and J ends were trimmed by 2 bases and 6 bases, with 16 bases remaining between them. From germline, CDR1 is ENHRY and CDR2 SYGVKD. The CDR3 runs 16 residues. The CDR3 DNA reads TGTGCCATCAGTGAGGTCCTCTACAGGGTCTCCGGGGAGCTGTTTTTT. This gives the protein CAISEVLYRVSGELFF.

The rearrangement joins TRBV30 to TRBJ1-6; D is unclear. V lost 3 bases and J 6 bases, leaving 15 bases between the germline ends. The CDR3 has 15 amino acids. Germline V gives CDR1 GTSNPN, CDR2 SVGIG (reference sequence). CDR3 bases: TGTGCCTGGAGCCTGAGAGGGAATCTTAATTCACCCCTCCACTTT. Translated: CAWSLRGNLNSPLHF.

The chain couples TRBV7-9 to TRBJ1-2, with D maybe TRBD1 (6 bases). Germline CDR1 and CDR2: SEHNR and FQNEAQ (reference sequence). The V end lost 5 bases, the J end lost 6 bases, and 25 bases lay between the germline ends. The CDR3 sequence is 17 residues long. The CDR3 DNA sequence: TGTGCCAGCAGCCCACGCAGCGTCTTAGGGGGATGGGATGGCTACACCTTC. Protein: CASSPRSVLGGWDGYTF.

This clonotype was detected a few times. The V and J genes are TRBV7-6 and TRBJ2-3, with TRBD1 as a possible D gene (6 bases). This CDR3 has 15 amino acids. Germline loops: CDR1 SGHVS, CDR2 FNYEAQ. V was pared by 0 bases and J by 5 bases, with 12 bases between. The CDR3 DNA reads TGTGCCAGCAGCTTAGCGTCCAGGGGCAAAGATACGCAGTATTTT. Translating it yields CASSLASRGKDTQYF.

The chain joins TRBV3-1 to TRBJ2-5; no reliable D call. Germline V gene sequence: CDR1 LGHDT, CDR2 YNNKEL (reference sequence). The CDR3 contains 14 residues. Trimming shortened V by 2 bases and J by 5 bases, and 12 bases separated the two germline ends. In nucleotides, the CDR3 is TGTGCCAGCAGCCAATGGCGCCGGAGTGAGACCCAGTACTTC. It translates to CASSQWRRSETQYF.

This clonotype has ten or more counts. The rearrangement joins TRBV12-3 or TRBV12-4 to TRBJ1-5; a weak D match, TRBD1 (5 bases). CDR3 length: 14 amino acids. The ends were cut back, 6 bases at V and 2 bases at J, with 11 bases in the middle. CDR3: CASSTGARNQPQHF. CDR3 coding DNA: TGTGCCAGCAGCACCGGGGCCCGCAATCAGCCCCAGCATTTT.

In this sample, this clonotype turned up a few times. V and J are TRBV12-3 or TRBV12-4 and TRBJ2-7, with D tentatively TRBD1 or TRBD2 (5 bases each). The CDR3 has 15 residues. The V end lost 7 bases, the J end lost 4 bases, and 20 bases lay between the germline ends. The CDR3 sequence is CASTPGVGVVYEQYF. CDR3 nucleotides: TGTGCCAGCACTCCCGGGGTGGGGGTGGTTTACGAGCAGTACTTC.

This clonotype has a handful of counts. The chain employs TRBV5-6 and TRBJ2-5; no clear D gene. V dropped 1 base and J dropped 0 bases, with 10 bases sitting between them. Germline CDR1 reads SGHDT; CDR2 reads YYEEEE. The CDR3 has 15 residues. The CDR3: CASSLQRSYQETQYF. The CDR3 nucleotides read TGTGCCAGCAGCTTGCAGAGGAGCTACCAAGAGACCCAGTACTTC.

This chain links TRBV7-6 with TRBJ2-1; 11 bases line up with TRBD2. CDR1 and CDR2 from the germline V gene are SGHVS and FNYEAQ. The CDR3 has 15 residues. The ends lost 4 bases at V and 5 bases at J; junction bases unmatched: 4. CDR3 sequence (DNA): TGTGCCAGCAGCTCACTAGCGGGGGTAGACAATGAGCAGTTCTTC. Protein: CASSSLAGVDNEQFF.

This clonotype was counted only a few times. The V call is TRBV4-1, the J call TRBJ2-1, with a tentative D call TRBD2 (7 bases). Germline V lookup: CDR1 MGHRA, CDR2 YSYEKL. Trimming shortened V by 0 bases and J by 0 bases, and 21 bases separated the two germline ends. The CDR3 sequence is 20 residues long. CDR3 sequence reads: CASSQEWVSGGPSSYNEQFF. The CDR3 nucleotides are TGCGCCAGCAGCCAAGAGTGGGTTTCGGGGGGCCCGAGCTCCTACAATGAGCAGTTCTTC.

The chain is built from TRBV5-1 and TRBJ2-3; 8 positions match TRBD1. Looked up from germline, CDR1 is SGHRS and CDR2 is YFSETQ. CDR3 size: 14 residues. Trimming took 1 base from V and 4 from J; bases not matched to a gene: 2. The CDR3 coding sequence is TGCGCCAGCAGCTTGTGGACAGGGCCAGATACGCAGTATTTT. Protein: CASSLWTGPDTQYF.

This chain connects TRBV7-6 to TRBJ2-1; possibly TRBD2 for D (5 bases). Trimming took 5 bases from V and 8 from J, leaving 13 bases between them. Germline V gene sequence: CDR1 SGHVS, CDR2 FNYEAQ. CDR3 size: 13 residues. The CDR3 DNA is TGTGCCAGCAGCCAGGACTTGTATCATGAGCAGTTCTTC. It is translated as CASSQDLYHEQFF.

This clonotype showed up just a few times. The chain has TRBV5-6 and TRBJ2-7; a weak D match, TRBD1 (5 bases). Germline V gives CDR1 SGHDT, CDR2 YYEEEE. Trimming removed 6 bases at V and 2 bases at J, with 12 bases between. This CDR3 has 13 residues. The CDR3 coding sequence is TGTGCCAGCACCTTCAGGGAAACCTACGAGCAGTACTTC. Translated: CASTFRETYEQYF.

The genes are TRBV24-1 and TRBJ2-1; 10 nucleotides line up with TRBD2. The CDR3 runs to 16 residues. V gave up 1 base and J gave up 7 bases; unmatched junction bases: 6. The germline CDR1 and CDR2 sequences are KGHDR and SFDVKD. The CDR3 sequence is CATSDLSAGGQNEQFF. The DNA for the CDR3 is TGTGCCACCAGTGATTTATCAGCGGGGGGGCAGAATGAGCAGTTCTTC.

This sequence joins TRBV7-2 and TRBJ2-5; TRBD2 aligns across 13 bases. V gave up 5 bases and J gave up 6 bases; unmatched junction bases: 6. The CDR3 spans 15 residues. CDR1 SGHTA and CDR2 FQGNSA come from the germline V gene. CDR3 sequence reads: CASSLTSGGAQTQYF. The DNA for the CDR3 is TGTGCCAGCAGCCTCACTAGCGGGGGGGCCCAGACCCAGTACTTC.

The chain links TRBV6-5 to TRBJ2-5; 13 bases are shared with TRBD2. The CDR3 has 16 residues. Unmatched junction bases numbered 10, after V lost 0 bases and J lost 12 bases. In germline, CDR1 is MNHEY, CDR2 SVGAGI. CDR3: CASSYSPGTSGDEEYF. In nucleotides, the CDR3 is TGTGCCAGCAGTTACTCGCCTGGGACTAGCGGGGACGAAGAGTACTTC.

This clonotype was detected a few times. V usage is TRBV24-1 and J usage is TRBJ1-1; 8 bases fit TRBD1. CDR1 is KGHDR, CDR2 SFDVKD, per germline. This CDR3 is 11 amino acids long. After removal of 9 bases from V and 9 bases from J, the junction contained 5 bases not matched to a gene. The CDR3 sequence is CATSDRVKAFF. CDR3 nucleotide sequence: TGTGCCACCTCGGACAGGGTAAAAGCTTTCTTT.

This clonotype showed up just a few times. This chain links TRBV20-1 with TRBJ1-6; tentative D call: TRBD1 (5 bases). The CDR3 loop spans 13 amino acids. The ends were cut back, 4 bases at V and 11 bases at J, with 15 bases in the middle. The germline V gene encodes CDR1 DFQATT and CDR2 SNEGSKA (reference sequence). Written as DNA, the CDR3 is TGCAGTGCTATCGAGGGGATGTGGACACCCCTCCACTTT. It encodes CSAIEGMWTPLHF.